This T cell receptor (beta chain) was captured by sequencing in a study of blood T cell repertoires in COVID-19. Study information: From the United States, Italy and Spain came samples of acute and convalescent COVID-19. The cDNA or gDNA used as material had been derived from T cells, B-cell-depleted T cells, or PBMCs.

A few counts support this clone. As processed by the authors: Nucleated cell number was recorded as an estimate derived from reference gene primer amplification. Profiling relied on immunoSEQ multiplex PCR, and the TCRdb table lists in-frame clones only, not all of them. V, J and clone size reflect that table, while D and trimming were determined from the DNA. The profile shows 90,000 or so clones, roughly 72% of them singletons. Germline V CDR1 and CDR2: LNHDA, SQIVND (reference sequence). The CDR3 runs to 15 residues. The V and J ends lost 3 bases and 3 bases respectively, with 11 bases between them.

Specimen: peripheral blood. This TCR derives from a woman aged 60-75 years in a cohort sampled during active or convalescent COVID-19. The chain has TRBV19 and TRBJ2-2, with D possibly matching TRBD1 (5 bases). The CDR3 DNA is TGTGCCAGTAGTATGGGCAGGGTCCACACCGGGGAGCTGTTTTTT. Residues: CASSMGRVHTGELFF.